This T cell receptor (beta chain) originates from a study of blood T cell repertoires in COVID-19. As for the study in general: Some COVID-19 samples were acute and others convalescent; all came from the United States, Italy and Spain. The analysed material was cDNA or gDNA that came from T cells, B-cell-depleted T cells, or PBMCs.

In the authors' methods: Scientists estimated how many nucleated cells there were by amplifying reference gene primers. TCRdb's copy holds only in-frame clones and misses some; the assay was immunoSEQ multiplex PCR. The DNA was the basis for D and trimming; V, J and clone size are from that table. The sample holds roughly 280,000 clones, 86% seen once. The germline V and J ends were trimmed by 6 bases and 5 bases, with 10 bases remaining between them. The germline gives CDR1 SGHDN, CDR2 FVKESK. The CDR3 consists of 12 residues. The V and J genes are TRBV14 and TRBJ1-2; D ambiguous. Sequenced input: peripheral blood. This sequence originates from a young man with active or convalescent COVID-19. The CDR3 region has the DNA TGTGCCAGCAGTCCGGGGATATATGGCTACACCTTC. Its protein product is CASSPGIYGYTF.